A single sample is the source of the 29 T cell receptor beta chains below, sequenced in a study of blood T cell repertoires in COVID-19. Assay: immunoSEQ multiplex PCR; the TCRdb copy retains only in-frame clones and omits some. The sample consists of 150,000 to 200,000 clones, around nine tenths of them appearing once. What was sequenced was peripheral blood. These receptors all come from a man younger than 35 with active or convalescent COVID-19.

The chain combines TRBV5-6 with TRBJ2-7; tentatively, D is TRBD1 (6 bases). This CDR3 is 14 amino acids long. V lost 4 bases to trimming and J lost 3 bases, with 14 bases between them. Germline assignment: CDR1 SGHDT and CDR2 YYEEEE. The CDR3 loop is CASSRWTQGYEQYF. The CDR3 nucleotides read TGTGCCAGCAGCCGATGGACACAGGGCTACGAGCAGTACTTC. Variable domain in full (rest from reference TRBV5-6 and TRBJ2-7): DAGVTQSPTHLIKTRGQQVTLRCSPKSGHDTVSWYQQALGQGPQFIFQYYEEEERQRGNFPDRFSGHQFPNYSSELNVNALLLGDSALYLCASSRWTQGYEQYFGPGTRLTVT.

The gene calls are TRBV29-1 and TRBJ1-2; TRBD1 aligns across 8 bases. Looked up from germline, CDR1 is SQVTM and CDR2 is ANQGSEA. The V gene end was trimmed by 6 bases and the J gene end by 0 bases; junction bases not matched to a gene: 3. The CDR3 totals 13 residues. The CDR3 sequence: CSVSGGSNYGYTF. For the CDR3, the DNA is TGCAGCGTATCAGGGGGCTCTAACTATGGCTACACCTTC.

This clone was observed a few times. The chain uses TRBV21-1 and TRBJ2-7; the table gives TRBD2 as D, unverified against the DNA. TRBV21-1 is shown as a pseudogene. This CDR3 spans 16 amino acids. In DNA, the CDR3 is TGTGCCAGCAGCAACAGCGCTAGCGGGAGCTCCTACGAGCAGTACGTC. Its translation: CASSNSASGSSYEQYV.

V and J are TRBV3-1 (or the pseudogene TRBV3-2) and TRBJ1-1; 9 bases map to TRBD1. V dropped 4 bases and J dropped 2; count of bases not matched to a gene: 2. CDR1 and CDR2 (germline): LGHDT, YNNKEL (reference sequence). CDR3 length: 14 residues. The CDR3: CASSLGQGNTEAFF. The DNA for the CDR3 is TGTGCCAGCAGCCTGGGACAGGGTAACACTGAAGCTTTCTTT.

V usage is TRBV7-9 and J usage is TRBJ2-5, with D unresolved. Germline V gene data show CDR1 as SEHNR and CDR2 as FQNEAQ (reference sequence). This CDR3 has 13 residues. Trimming cost V 5 bases and J 3 bases, with 10 bases left between them. CDR3 region: CASSPVLKETQYF. CDR3 bases: TGTGCCAGCAGCCCCGTTCTAAAAGAGACCCAGTACTTC.

This clone was seen only a few times. The rearrangement joins TRBV7-2 to TRBJ1-1; weak D call: TRBD1 (5 bases). CDR1 SGHTA and CDR2 FQGNSA come from the germline V gene. V dropped 1 base and J dropped 4 bases, with 7 bases sitting between them. CDR3 length: 13 amino acids. CDR3 nucleotides: TGTGCCAGCAGCTTAGTCCAGGGCACTGAAGCTTTCTTT. Its translation: CASSLVQGTEAFF.

This clone has only one observation. J is TRBJ1-4 and V is TRBV27; D not certain. Germline assignment: CDR1 MNHEY and CDR2 SMNVEV (reference sequence). The V end lost 3 bases, the J end lost 7 bases, and 9 bases lay between the germline ends. The CDR3 consists of 13 residues. For the CDR3, the DNA is TGTGCCAGCAGTTTTGGAGGGTTTGAAAAACTGTTTTTT. Encoded protein: CASSFGGFEKLFF.

The rearrangement joins TRBV7-3 to TRBJ2-1; D is possibly TRBD1 (5 bases). The CDR3 totals 14 residues. In germline, CDR1 is SGHTA, CDR2 FQGTGA. The V end was cut by 5 bases, the J end by 4 bases, with 12 bases between. In DNA form, the CDR3 reads TGTGCCAGCAGCCTGGCAGGGAAATACAATGAGCAGTTCTTC. Encoded protein: CASSLAGKYNEQFF.

The chain has TRBV5-6 and TRBJ1-6; 8 bases line up with TRBD1. V lost 3 bases to trimming and J lost 3 bases; unmatched junction nucleotides: 8. Germline CDR1 and CDR2: SGHDT and YYEEEE. The CDR3 is 17 amino acids. DNA of the CDR3: TGTGCCAGCAGCTCTCAGGGGGCGGGTTTCTATAATTCACCCCTCCACTTT. Amino acid sequence: CASSSQGAGFYNSPLHF.

The genes are TRBV2 and TRBJ1-1; TRBD1 is a possible D gene (6 bases). V was cut by 6 bases and J by 0 bases, with 11 bases left in between. Germline V gene data show CDR1 as SNHLY and CDR2 as FYNNEI. The CDR3 is 14 amino acids. Written as DNA, the CDR3 is TGTGCCAGCAGGTCGGACAGTCTGAACACTGAAGCTTTCTTT. As protein: CASRSDSLNTEAFF.

This chain uses TRBV28 with TRBJ1-5, with TRBD1 matching 11 bases. Germline V gives CDR1 MDHEN, CDR2 SYDVKM. The CDR3 is made up of 14 amino acids. Losses at the gene ends were 4 bases for V and 5 bases for J; bases not matched to a gene: 1. The CDR3 region is CASSSGQGDQPQHF. CDR3 in DNA: TGTGCCAGCAGTTCGGGACAGGGGGATCAGCCCCAGCATTTT.

The chain carries TRBV19 and TRBJ1-2, with D maybe TRBD1 (6 bases). With 7 bases removed from V and 5 bases from J, the gap between germline ends came to 11 bases. The CDR3 spans 12 residues. Germline lookup yields CDR1 LNHDA and CDR2 SQIVND (reference sequence). CDR3 DNA sequence: TGTGCCAGTACCGGTCAGGGGTATGGCTACACCTTC. Its translation is CASTGQGYGYTF.

The chain links TRBV10-3 to TRBJ2-1, with 12 positions matching TRBD1. The CDR3 extends over 17 amino acids. V shed 0 bases and J 7 bases; nucleotides not matched to a gene: 7. Germline V gene sequence: CDR1 ENHRY, CDR2 SYGVKD. CDR3 protein: CAISESPGQGAKNEQFF. CDR3 sequence (DNA): TGTGCCATCAGTGAGTCTCCGGGACAGGGGGCGAAAAATGAGCAGTTCTTC.

The CDR3: CASSLRSGDQPQHF. CDR3 sequence (DNA): TGTGCCAGCAGCTTAAGGAGCGGGGATCAGCCCCAGCATTTT. This chain connects TRBV7-2 to TRBJ1-5, with D hard to call. CDR3 length: 14 amino acids. V was clipped by 2 bases and J by 5 bases, with 10 bases between them. CDR1 and CDR2 (germline): SGHTA, FQGNSA.

V and J are TRBV6-5 and TRBJ1-2, with D possibly matching TRBD1 (5 bases). The CDR3 spans 12 residues. The germline V gene has CDR1 MNHEY and CDR2 SVGAGI. V lost 7 bases and J 2 bases, leaving 8 bases between the germline ends. The CDR3 is CASTAGNYGYTF. DNA of the CDR3: TGTGCCAGCACTGCAGGGAACTATGGCTACACCTTC.

The chain employs TRBV5-1 and TRBJ2-2; D is unresolved. CDR3 length equals 14 residues. The V gene lost 5 bases and the J gene lost 0 bases, with 8 bases spanning the gap. Germline lookup yields CDR1 SGHRS and CDR2 YFSETQ. This chain's CDR3 is CASREVSNTGELFF. The CDR3 coding sequence is TGCGCCAGCAGAGAGGTATCGAACACCGGGGAGCTGTTTTTT.

The chain has TRBV2 and TRBJ1-4, with unresolved D. The V gene lost 4 bases and the J gene lost 0 bases, with 12 bases spanning the gap. In germline, CDR1 is SNHLY, CDR2 FYNNEI. The CDR3 has 16 amino acids. The CDR3: CASSGARGSTNEKLFF. Written as DNA, the CDR3 is TGTGCCAGCAGTGGGGCGCGGGGATCAACTAATGAAAAACTGTTTTTT.

The chain couples TRBV4-1 to TRBJ2-7, with 11 bases that match TRBD2. The CDR3 consists of 15 residues. J lost 2 bases, V lost 1 base, and 1 base had no gene match. Germline assignment: CDR1 MGHRA and CDR2 YSYEKL. The CDR3 is CASSQATSGAYEQYF. The CDR3 coding sequence is TGCGCCAGCAGCCAAGCGACTAGCGGGGCCTACGAGCAGTACTTC.

This chain links TRBV9 with TRBJ2-2, with TRBD1 as a possible D gene (6 bases). Germline loops: CDR1 SGDLS, CDR2 YYNGEE. V lost 6 bases, J lost 1 base, and 13 bases lay in between. The CDR3 is 15 amino acids. The CDR3 DNA reads as TGTGCCAGCACAGGGGCTATTATGAACACCGGGGAGCTGTTTTTT. Translated: CASTGAIMNTGELFF.

The chain is built from TRBV29-1 and TRBJ2-1, with D hard to call. V was pared by 5 bases and J by 4 bases, with 12 bases between. This CDR3 contains 13 residues. The germline CDR1 and CDR2 sequences are SQVTM and ANQGSEA. Written as DNA, the CDR3 is TGCAGCGTTTTGTACATTTCGTACAATGAGCAGTTCTTC. Translation: CSVLYISYNEQFF.

V usage is TRBV15 and J usage is TRBJ2-7, with D possibly TRBD2 on 6 matching bases. Germline assignment: CDR1 LNHNV and CDR2 YYDKDF (reference sequence). V lost 4 bases to trimming and J lost 3 bases, with 13 bases between them. CDR3 length: 14 amino acids. The CDR3 DNA sequence: TGTGCCACCAGCACTGGGGACTTCTTCTACGAGCAGTACTTC. Protein sequence: CATSTGDFFYEQYF.

CDR3 amino acids: CASSAPGQSSYEQYF. The CDR3 coding sequence is TGTGCCAGCAGCGCGCCGGGACAGTCCTCCTACGAGCAGTACTTC. The chain is built from TRBV3-1 (or the pseudogene TRBV3-2) and TRBJ2-7; TRBD1 agrees at 7 bases. The CDR3 totals 15 residues. Germline values: CDR1 LGHDT, CDR2 YNNKEL (reference sequence). Losses at the gene ends were 5 bases for V and 0 bases for J; bases not matched to a gene: 7.

This chain connects TRBV4-1 to TRBJ1-6, with 9 positions matching TRBD1. Germline trimming cut 6 bases from V and 12 bases from J; bases unmatched to any gene: 15. In germline, CDR1 is MGHRA, CDR2 YSYEKL. The CDR3 covers 16 residues. The CDR3 nucleotides are TGCGCCAGCAGGAACATGTTGGACAGGGGAGGTTTACCCCTCCACTTT. Amino acid sequence: CASRNMLDRGGLPLHF.

The V and J genes are TRBV5-5 and TRBJ2-1; D perhaps matches TRBD1 (5 bases). Between the trimmed V and J ends, which lost 3 bases and 3 bases, there was a span of 13 bases. CDR1 and CDR2 from the germline V gene are SGHKS and YYEKEE (reference sequence). The CDR3 covers 15 residues. In DNA form, the CDR3 reads TGTGCCAGCAGCTCGGCAGGGATCGGCTACAATGAGCAGTTCTTC. It is translated as CASSSAGIGYNEQFF.

The V gene is TRBV20-1, the J gene TRBJ2-3; D is possibly TRBD1 (6 bases). The CDR3 spans 13 residues. CDR1 is DFQATT and CDR2 is SNEGSKA in the germline V gene (reference sequence). Deletions cut 3 bases from V and 4 bases from J, with 11 bases between. DNA for the CDR3: TGCAGTGCTAGTGGGACAACAGCAGATACGCAGTATTTT. It codes for CSASGTTADTQYF.

The V and J genes are TRBV28 and TRBJ2-6; 9 bases are a match to TRBD1. Germline CDR1 reads MDHEN; CDR2 reads SYDVKM. This CDR3 comprises 18 residues. V lost 7 bases to trimming and J lost 2 bases; unmatched junction nucleotides: 12. CDR3 amino acids: CASKPRDRARAGANVLTF. The DNA of the CDR3 is TGTGCCAGCAAACCGCGGGACAGGGCTCGGGCTGGGGCCAACGTCCTGACTTTC.

The chain uses TRBV27 and TRBJ1-4; D is ambiguous. Looked up from germline, CDR1 is MNHEY and CDR2 is SMNVEV (reference sequence). V dropped 2 bases and J dropped 5 bases, with 9 bases sitting between them. CDR3 length equals 14 residues. Written as DNA, the CDR3 is TGTGCCAGCAGTTTAGTGACGGGGAATGAAAAACTGTTTTTT. It is translated as CASSLVTGNEKLFF.

The chain is built from TRBV7-2 and TRBJ1-1, with D hard to call. This CDR3 is built from 16 residues. The V gene lost 1 base and the J gene lost 0 bases, with 12 bases spanning the gap. Germline loops: CDR1 SGHTA, CDR2 FQGNSA. Here the CDR3 DNA reads TGTGCCAGCAGCTTAGGGGCAGTTACTTTGAACACTGAAGCTTTCTTT. Its protein is CASSLGAVTLNTEAFF. Based on the CDR3 plus reference TRBV7-2 and TRBJ1-1, the full variable domain is GAGVSQSPSNKVTEKGKDVELRCDPISGHTALYWYRQSLGQGLEFLIYFQGNSAPDKSGLPSDRFSAERTGGSVSTLTIQRTQQEDSAVYLCASSLGAVTLNTEAFFGQGTRLTVV.

This clone was detected once. The chain has TRBV10-2 and TRBJ1-4; TRBD1 aligns across 10 bases. Germline CDR1 reads WSHSY; CDR2 reads SAAADI. This CDR3 region has 15 residues. Losses at the gene ends were 0 bases for V and 10 bases for J; bases not matched to a gene: 5. The CDR3 here is CASSESGTGEVKLFF. CDR3 coding DNA: TGCGCCAGCAGTGAGTCTGGGACAGGGGAGGTAAAACTGTTTTTT.